The rows below give T cell receptor beta chains drawn from one sample of a study of human T cells and chemical hapten exposure. TCRdb fed the RACE reads into MiXCR, producing one record per CDR3 protein. The sample carries around 57,000 distinct CDR3 sequences, 11% recorded once. This specimen consisted of whole blood, obtained in connection with sensitization to the hapten diphenylcyclopropenone (DPC). These receptors all stem from a woman aged 40 to 50 with alopecia areata. Some clones in this sample may be carry-over from other donors' samples. CDR3s include the opening cysteine and the closing phenylalanine or tryptophan.

v_gene,j_gene,CDR3aa
TRBV29-1,TRBJ2-7,CSVWPGLGEQYF
TRBV6-5,TRBJ2-5,CASSYLETQYF
TRBV18,TRBJ1-6,CASSPGNNSPLHF
TRBV12-3/TRBV12-4,TRBJ2-3,CASSFPRSDTQYF
TRBV10-2,TRBJ2-1,CASCPLAGGVEQFF
TRBV5-6,TRBJ2-4,CASSLEGTGVRNIQYF
TRBV10-2,TRBJ2-3,CASSEKGTRTDTQYF
TRBV20-1,TRBJ1-1,CSASVGSTEAFF
TRBV11-2,TRBJ1-1,CASSESGWAEAFF
TRBV20-1,TRBJ1-1,CSALPGQANTEAFF
TRBV5-1,TRBJ2-3,CASSLVGSSTDTQYF
TRBV5-5,TRBJ2-3,CASSSGGTGGTDTQYF
TRBV6-2/TRBV6-3,TRBJ2-5,CASSRDGRQETQYF
TRBV6-2/TRBV6-3,TRBJ2-1,CASSPRLDVNEQFF
TRBV7-2,TRBJ2-6,CASRPGANVLTF
TRBV7-9,TRBJ2-3,CASSLQPGARSDTQYF
TRBV20-1,TRBJ1-1,CSVSQPNTEAFF
TRBV28,TRBJ1-5,CASRTRGDQPQHF
TRBV7-8,TRBJ2-7,CASSWQTSGATSYEQYF
TRBV10-3,TRBJ2-3,CAISDSTSTDTQYF
TRBV7-2,TRBJ2-7,CASSLEAGGDFEQYF
TRBV29-1,TRBJ2-7,CSAATGGDEQYF
TRBV2,TRBJ1-2,CASSEAVDSSHAYGYTF
TRBV27,TRBJ2-1,CASTTSGTRLSGEQFF
TRBV7-2,TRBJ2-2,CASSFLNTGELFF
TRBV20-1,TRBJ1-1,CSARGPATEAFF
TRBV6-1,TRBJ2-4,CAGSRSGLAKNIQYF
TRBV2,TRBJ2-5,CASSEAMGGVETQYF
TRBV27,TRBJ2-1,CASRLDSGVYNEQFF
TRBV20-1,TRBJ2-5,CSARDRLGKETQYF
TRBV7-2,TRBJ1-2,CASSPTTGGRGYTF
TRBV20-1,TRBJ2-3,CSATQRGTGTDTQYF
TRBV2,TRBJ1-2,CASSFRDRGTGYGYTF
TRBV5-5,TRBJ2-7,CASSLVLGRYEQYF
TRBV5-5,TRBJ2-2,CASSFRLAGGQNTGELFF
TRBV19,TRBJ2-7,CASSIHSGRTYEQYF
TRBV12-3/TRBV12-4,TRBJ2-1,CASSFWGISYNEQFF
TRBV6-2/TRBV6-3,TRBJ2-2,CASGGLSEVTGELFF
TRBV2,TRBJ2-1,CASSERLAGRYNEQFF
TRBV7-9,TRBJ2-3,CASSFGQAQDSDTQYF
TRBV6-2/TRBV6-3,TRBJ1-1,CASNDRGPGTEAFF
TRBV12-3/TRBV12-4,TRBJ2-6,CASRALGEGTTGANVLTF
TRBV10-2,TRBJ2-2,CASSESTFGAATGELFF
TRBV28,TRBJ2-7,CASRGEYEQYF
TRBV19,TRBJ2-2,CATGAGGNTGELFF
TRBV18,TRBJ2-5,CASSPARVQETQYF
TRBV29-1,TRBJ2-1,CSVLRGFNEQFF
TRBV7-2,TRBJ2-7,CASSLSRGSATYEQYF
TRBV14,TRBJ2-1,CASSQDNEQFF
TRBV20-1,TRBJ2-5,CSAGPVGSMLETQYF
TRBV19,TRBJ1-2,CASSMTGYYGYTF
TRBV5-5,TRBJ1-1,CASSHGQGLNTEAFF